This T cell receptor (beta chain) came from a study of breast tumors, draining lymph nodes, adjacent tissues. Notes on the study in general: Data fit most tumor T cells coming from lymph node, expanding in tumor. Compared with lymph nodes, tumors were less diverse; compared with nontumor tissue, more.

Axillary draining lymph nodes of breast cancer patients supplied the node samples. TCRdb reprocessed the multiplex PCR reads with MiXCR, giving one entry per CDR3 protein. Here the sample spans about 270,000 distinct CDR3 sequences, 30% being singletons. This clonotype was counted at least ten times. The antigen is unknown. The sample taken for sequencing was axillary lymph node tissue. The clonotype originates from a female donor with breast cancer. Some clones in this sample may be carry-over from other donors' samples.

The DNA of the CDR3 is TGCGCCAGCAGCTTGTATCCCGGGGTGAGGAACAATGAGCAGTTCTTC. Translating gives CASSLYPGVRNNEQFF. The V gene is TRBV5-1, the J gene TRBJ2-1; TRBD2 might be the D (5 bases). V was shortened by 1 base and J by 5 bases, with 16 bases between the two germline ends. This CDR3 is built from 16 residues. In germline, CDR1 is SGHRS, CDR2 YFSETQ.